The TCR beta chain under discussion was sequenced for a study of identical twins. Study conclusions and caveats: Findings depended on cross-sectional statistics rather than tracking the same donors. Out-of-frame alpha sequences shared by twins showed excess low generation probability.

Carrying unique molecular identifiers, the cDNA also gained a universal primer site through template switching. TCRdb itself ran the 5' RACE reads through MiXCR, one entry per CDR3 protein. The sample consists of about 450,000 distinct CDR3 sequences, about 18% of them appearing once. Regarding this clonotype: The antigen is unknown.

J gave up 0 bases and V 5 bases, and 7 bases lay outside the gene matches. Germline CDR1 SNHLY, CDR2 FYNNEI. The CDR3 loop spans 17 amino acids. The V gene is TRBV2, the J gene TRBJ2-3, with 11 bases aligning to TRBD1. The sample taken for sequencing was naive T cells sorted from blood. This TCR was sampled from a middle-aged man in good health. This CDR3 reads CASSSSRTGGSTDTQYF. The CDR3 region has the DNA TGTGCCAGCAGTTCCTCCAGGACAGGGGGCAGCACAGATACGCAGTATTTT.